The clone carrying this TCR beta chain was found a few times. The data stem from a study of blood T cell repertoires in COVID-19. Patients from Seattle were sampled longitudinally, starting during active infection. This CDR3 contains 12 residues. The V end lost 4 bases, the J end lost 6 bases, and 10 bases lay between the germline ends. Germline CDR1 is WNHNN and CDR2 is SYGVQD (reference sequence). Original processing notes: Quantification of nucleated cells was approximated via reference gene primer amplification. Profiling relied on immunoSEQ multiplex PCR, and the TCRdb table lists in-frame clones only, not all of them. The V and J calls and the clone size are those of that table, but D and trimming were determined from the DNA. The table shows hundreds of thousands of clones, with roughly 89% occurring only once.

The sample taken for sequencing was peripheral blood. This TCR was recovered from a woman aged 45-60 years with COVID-19, enrolled during active disease. The V and J genes are TRBV10-1 and TRBJ2-7; D is undetermined. This chain's CDR3 is CASSARSGEQYF. The CDR3 DNA sequence: TGCGCCAGCAGTGCGAGATCCGGCGAGCAGTACTTC.